The 31 T cell receptor beta chains presented below share a single source sample, sequenced in a study of memory CD4+ T cells and cytomegalovirus serostatus (dated by TCRdb to the late 2010s). A FACSAria II was used to sort memory CD4+ T cells, defined as single viable CD3+CD4+CD8-CD45RO+ cells. The library was produced with the immunoSEQ multiplex PCR assay. As stored in TCRdb, this immuneACCESS dataset retains in-frame rearrangements with V and J assigned. A fraction of the clones does not appear; measured against another copy, unresolved V genes explain less than half of the discrepancy, and the remainder lacks a known reason. Across this sample there are roughly 76,000 clones, with roughly 78% seen only once. The leading ten clones occupy 2% to 3% of the sample. Sequenced sample: memory CD4+ T cells from blood. Receptors were obtained from an adult in good health and CMV-seropositive.

The gene calls are TRBV27 and TRBJ1-2; the D gene is possibly TRBD1 (6 bases). Germline V gene sequence: CDR1 MNHEY, CDR2 SMNVEV (reference sequence). CDR3 length: 14 residues. V was shortened by 6 bases and J by 4 bases, with 15 bases between the two germline ends. As DNA, the CDR3 is TGTGCCAGCAGCGTACAGGGAGGGGCCTATGGCTACACCTTC. Protein: CASSVQGGAYGYTF.

The chain recombines TRBV2 with TRBJ2-5; D is unresolved. The CDR3 loop spans 12 amino acids. V was cut by 6 bases and J by 5 bases, with 10 bases left in between. Germline CDR1 reads SNHLY; CDR2 reads FYNNEI. CDR3 protein: CASRSLWETQYF. The CDR3 DNA reads as TGTGCCAGCAGGTCCCTATGGGAGACCCAGTACTTC.

The chain is built from TRBV6-6 and TRBJ2-6; D is tentatively TRBD1 or TRBD2 (5 bases each). The CDR3 contains 14 residues. The ends were cut back, 8 bases at V and 0 bases at J, with 8 bases in the middle. Germline-derived CDR1 and CDR2 are MNHNY and SVGAGI (reference sequence). CDR3 in DNA: TGTGCCAGCTTCGGGGCCTCTGGGGCCAACGTCCTGACTTTC. This sequence encodes CASFGASGANVLTF.

V usage is TRBV15 and J usage is TRBJ2-3; D might be TRBD2 (6 bases). The germline CDR1 and CDR2 sequences are LNHNV and YYDKDF (reference sequence). The CDR3 is 15 amino acids. Between the trimmed V and J ends, which lost 5 bases and 7 bases, there was a span of 19 bases. CDR3 residues: CATSRRGQYTNTQYF. The CDR3 DNA sequence: TGTGCCACCAGCCGGAGGGGCCAATATACGAATACGCAGTATTTT.

The rearrangement links TRBV2 to TRBJ2-5, with 11 positions matching TRBD2. CDR3 length: 15 amino acids. Trimming removed 6 bases from V and 3 bases from J; junction bases left unmatched: 6. Germline values: CDR1 SNHLY, CDR2 FYNNEI. As DNA, the CDR3 is TGTGCCAGCAGGCGCCTAGCGGGGGGAAAAGAGACCCAGTACTTC. It yields the protein CASRRLAGGKETQYF. Full variable domain (missing parts from reference TRBV2 and TRBJ2-5): EPEVTQTPSHQVTQMGQEVILRCVPISNHLYFYWYRQILGQKVEFLVSFYNNEISEKSEIFDDQFSVERPDGSNFTLKIRSTKLEDSAMYFCASRRLAGGKETQYFGPGTRLLVL.

This clone has a single count. The rearrangement links TRBV5-1 to TRBJ2-2; no firm D call. This CDR3 comprises 16 residues. The ends were cut back, 0 bases at V and 3 bases at J, with 12 bases in the middle. Germline V gene sequence: CDR1 SGHRS, CDR2 YFSETQ. The CDR3 loop reads CASSLAPSSDTGELFF. The CDR3 DNA follows: TGCGCCAGCAGCTTGGCTCCCAGTTCGGACACCGGGGAGCTGTTTTTT.

V usage is TRBV11-1 and J usage is TRBJ1-1; D is possibly TRBD1 (6 bases). Germline V lookup: CDR1 SGHAT, CDR2 FQDESV (reference sequence). This CDR3 contains 14 residues. The ends were cut back, 5 bases at V and 6 bases at J, with 16 bases in the middle. CDR3 nucleotide sequence: TGTGCCAGCAGCCCAGGGGACTGGAGACCTGAAGCTTTCTTT. Protein product: CASSPGDWRPEAFF.

The V call is TRBV6-5, the J call TRBJ1-2; tentative D call: TRBD1 (6 bases). V lost 5 bases and J 8 bases, leaving 18 bases between the germline ends. Germline CDR1 reads MNHEY; CDR2 reads SVGAGI. CDR3 size: 14 residues. The CDR3 is CASSRQGKTSGYTF. The CDR3 DNA is TGTGCCAGCAGTCGGCAGGGGAAAACTAGCGGCTACACCTTC.

The chain recombines TRBV19 with TRBJ2-7, with 8 positions matching TRBD1. With V trimmed by 0 bases and J by 3 bases, 7 bases remained unmatched. The length of the CDR3 is 16 residues. In germline, CDR1 is LNHDA, CDR2 SQIVND (reference sequence). The DNA of the CDR3 is TGTGCCAGTAGTATAGACCCGGGACAGGTAGACTACGAGCAGTACGTC. This gives the protein CASSIDPGQVDYEQYV.

The chain carries TRBV11-2 and TRBJ1-6; D is undetermined. CDR1 and CDR2 from the germline V gene are SGHAT and FQNNGV. With 4 bases removed from V and 6 bases from J, the gap between germline ends came to 10 bases. The CDR3 has 14 amino acids. CDR3 coding DNA: TGTGCCAGCAGCTCGAGCAGAACTAATTCACCCCTCCACTTT. Its translation: CASSSSRTNSPLHF.

The chain carries TRBV7-8 and TRBJ1-2, with TRBD1 as a possible D gene (6 bases). This CDR3 is built from 16 residues. Germline V lookup: CDR1 SGHVS, CDR2 FQNEAQ. Trimming removed 5 bases at V and 8 bases at J, with 24 bases between. The CDR3 spells CASSPRPRGGADGYTF. The DNA of the CDR3 is TGTGCCAGCAGCCCCAGACCTCGCGGGGGCGCGGACGGCTACACCTTC. The full variable domain, rest sourced from reference TRBV7-8 and TRBJ1-2, is GAGVSQSPRYKVAKRGQDVALRCDPISGHVSLFWYQQALGQGPEFLTYFQNEAQLDKSGLPSDRFFAERPEGSVSTLKIQRTQQEDSAVYLCASSPRPRGGADGYTFGSGTRLTVV.

J is TRBJ2-7 and V is TRBV14, with TRBD1 as a possible D gene (6 bases). Trimming removed 5 bases from V and 1 base from J, with 12 bases in between. Germline CDR1 and CDR2: SGHDN and FVKESK. The CDR3 sequence is 14 residues long. CDR3 coding DNA: TGTGCCAGCAGCGTACAGGGAGCTTCCTACGAGCAGTACGTC. It yields the protein CASSVQGASYEQYV.

This clone was recorded a few times. The chain links TRBV19 to TRBJ1-6, with 12 positions matching TRBD1. The CDR3 spans 17 residues. CDR1 LNHDA and CDR2 SQIVND come from the germline V gene (reference sequence). V lost 5 bases, J lost 9 bases, and 11 bases stayed unmatched. The CDR3 DNA is TGTGCCAGTAGTCTTTCGTGGGACAGGGGGCTTGGTTCACCCCTCCACTTT. Translating gives CASSLSWDRGLGSPLHF.

This chain joins TRBV5-1 and TRBJ1-6, with D perhaps matching TRBD1 (5 bases). Per the germline V gene, CDR1 is SGHRS and CDR2 is YFSETQ. This CDR3 spans 14 amino acids. V lost 4 bases, J lost 8 bases, and 13 bases lay in between. The CDR3 coding sequence is TGCGCCAGCAGCCGCGGGGCGGCTGATTCACCCCTCCACTTT. Translation: CASSRGAADSPLHF.

The table lists this clone with a count of one. The chain links TRBV28 to TRBJ2-7; D tentatively fits TRBD1 or TRBD2 (5 bases each). The germline V gene has CDR1 MDHEN and CDR2 SYDVKM. The CDR3 has 13 amino acids. Trimming took 8 bases from V and 6 from J, leaving 17 bases between them. The CDR3 protein is CASRHRRDAEQYF. The DNA for the CDR3 is TGTGCCAGCCGTCACCGCCGGGACGCCGAGCAGTACTTC.

The chain carries TRBV4-1 and TRBJ1-2, with 9 bases that match TRBD1. In germline, CDR1 is MGHRA, CDR2 YSYEKL. The CDR3 has 15 residues. J gave up 2 bases and V 1 base, and 2 bases lay outside the gene matches. The CDR3 DNA reads as TGCGCCAGCAGCCAAGCTGGACAGGGGAACTATGGCTACACCTTC. This translates into CASSQAGQGNYGYTF.

This chain links TRBV11-2 with TRBJ2-3; the D gene is possibly TRBD1 (5 bases). The germline CDR1 and CDR2 sequences are SGHAT and FQNNGV. This CDR3 is 15 amino acids long. V gave up 2 bases and J gave up 0 bases, with 9 bases separating them. In DNA form, the CDR3 reads TGTGCCAGCAGCTTAAACCAGGGCAGCACAGATACGCAGTATTTT. It codes for CASSLNQGSTDTQYF.

This rearrangement joins TRBV19 to TRBJ2-1; D could derive from TRBD1 or TRBD2 (6 bases each). From germline, CDR1 is LNHDA and CDR2 SQIVND (reference sequence). V shed 4 bases and J shed 5 bases, with 30 bases lying between them. The CDR3 is made up of 20 amino acids. The DNA for the CDR3 is TGTGCCAGTAGTAGCCCGTCCGGGGGCGGGATACCATGGGGAAACAATGAGCAGTTCTTC. Translation: CASSSPSGGGIPWGNNEQFF. Full variable domain (remainder filled in from reference TRBV19 and TRBJ2-1): DGGITQSPKYLFRKEGQNVTLSCEQNLNHDAMYWYRQDPGQGLRLIYYSQIVNDFQKGDIAEGYSVSREKKESFPLTVTSAQKNPTAFYLCASSSPSGGGIPWGNNEQFFGPGTRLTVL.

The rearrangement links TRBV18 to TRBJ1-6; D uncertain. Germline V gives CDR1 KGHSH, CDR2 LQKENI. The V gene lost 2 bases and the J gene lost 6 bases, with 14 bases spanning the gap. This CDR3 is 16 amino acids long. CDR3 protein: CASSPGLSTLNSPLHF. The CDR3 DNA follows: TGTGCCAGCTCACCAGGGCTTTCTACCCTTAATTCACCCCTCCACTTT.

The chain links TRBV9 to TRBJ2-7, with D maybe TRBD2 (8 bases). Germline V lookup: CDR1 SGDLS, CDR2 YYNGEE. Trimming shortened V by 4 bases and J by 5 bases, and 19 bases separated the two germline ends. CDR3 length: 15 residues. CDR3 nucleotides: TGTGCCAGCAGCCCCTGCCCCGGGAGGGGGCACGAGCAGTACGTC. Amino acid sequence: CASSPCPGRGHEQYV.

The CDR3 bases are TGTGCCAGCAGCGTAGGTAGCGGGAGAGGGACAGATACGCAGTATTTT. This encodes CASSVGSGRGTDTQYF. The gene calls are TRBV9 and TRBJ2-3; 9 nucleotides line up with TRBD2. V gave up 0 bases and J gave up 3 bases; unmatched junction bases: 5. Per germline, CDR1 SGDLS and CDR2 YYNGEE. There are 16 residues in the CDR3.

The rearrangement links TRBV6-5 to TRBJ1-6; 7 nucleotides align to TRBD1. The germline CDR1 and CDR2 sequences are MNHEY and SVGAGI. V lost 7 bases to trimming and J lost 14 bases; unmatched junction nucleotides: 14. The CDR3 covers 14 residues. The CDR3 region has the DNA TGTGCCAGCAAAACTGACAGGGAGCCTCCATCCCTCCACTTT. Encoded protein: CASKTDREPPSLHF.

V is TRBV27 and J is TRBJ1-2, with a possible D match to TRBD1 (6 bases). The CDR3 runs to 13 residues. V lost 5 bases and J 8 bases, leaving 15 bases between the germline ends. Germline V lookup: CDR1 MNHEY, CDR2 SMNVEV (reference sequence). CDR3 in DNA: TGTGCCAGCAGTCAGGGGTCAGCCGGGGGCTACACCTTC. Encoded protein: CASSQGSAGGYTF.

The chain couples TRBV6-4 to TRBJ1-2, with D maybe TRBD1 (6 bases). Trimming left V 0 bases short and J 8 bases short, with 28 bases between. The germline V gene encodes CDR1 MRHNA and CDR2 SNTAGT. The CDR3 loop spans 19 amino acids. The CDR3 region is CASSDSIERSGDTVRGYTF. The DNA for the CDR3 is TGTGCCAGCAGTGACTCGATCGAACGCTCGGGGGACACCGTTCGGGGCTACACCTTC.

This clone has only one observation. The V gene is TRBV4-1, the J gene TRBJ2-7; no clear D gene. CDR3 length equals 15 residues. The germline gives CDR1 MGHRA, CDR2 YSYEKL. The V end lost 0 bases, the J end lost 3 bases, and 12 bases lay between the germline ends. The CDR3 bases are TGCGCCAGCAGCCAAGATCGCAGACATCTCTACGAGCAGTACTTC. Amino acids: CASSQDRRHLYEQYF.

The rearrangement links TRBV7-9 to TRBJ1-2; no definite D call. V lost 7 bases and J 4 bases, leaving 13 bases between the germline ends. From germline, CDR1 is SEHNR and CDR2 FQNEAQ (reference sequence). This CDR3 region has 13 residues. The CDR3 sequence: CASTPGSSYGYTF. DNA for the CDR3: TGTGCCAGCACCCCCGGTTCCTCCTATGGCTACACCTTC.

The chain recombines TRBV5-6 with TRBJ2-7, with 8 bases identical to TRBD2. Germline loops: CDR1 SGHDT, CDR2 YYEEEE. The CDR3 contains 15 residues. With 5 bases clipped from V and 0 bases from J, the junction kept 7 bases outside the gene matches. CDR3 sequence: CASRAQRGLSYEQYF. The CDR3 nucleotides are TGTGCCAGCAGAGCTCAGCGGGGGCTCTCCTACGAGCAGTACTTC.

The chain has TRBV6-1 and TRBJ1-1; perhaps TRBD1 as D (5 bases). Between the trimmed V and J ends, which lost 8 bases and 4 bases, there was a span of 14 bases. CDR3 length: 13 residues. Germline values: CDR1 MNHNS, CDR2 SASEGT. CDR3 sequence reads: CASLVGGTTEAFF. The DNA of the CDR3 is TGTGCCAGCCTCGTGGGGGGGACCACTGAAGCTTTCTTT.

The chain links TRBV25-1 to TRBJ2-5; D is unresolved. Germline CDR1 reads MGHDK; CDR2 reads SYGVNS. This CDR3 is built from 12 residues. Trimming cost V 5 bases and J 5 bases, with 9 bases left between them. The CDR3 nucleotides read TGTGCCAGCAGTAGGGTTGGGGAGACCCAGTACTTC. Translation: CASSRVGETQYF.

The chain has TRBV5-6 and TRBJ2-1; 8 bases align to TRBD2. V shed 1 base and J 7 bases; nucleotides not matched to a gene: 4. The CDR3 is 14 residues long. CDR1 and CDR2 from the germline V gene are SGHDT and YYEEEE. The CDR3 protein is CASSLYSGANEQFF. DNA of the CDR3: TGTGCCAGCAGCTTGTATAGCGGGGCGAATGAGCAGTTCTTC.

The rearrangement joins TRBV21-1 to TRBJ1-1; TRBD1, as called in the table, went unchecked against the DNA. TRBV21-1 is tagged as a pseudogene. The CDR3 has 15 amino acids. The CDR3 protein is CASSPRTGARGRAFF. CDR3 sequence (DNA): TGTGCCAGCAGCCCCCGGACAGGGGCGCGGGGCAGGGCTTTCTTT.